This TCR beta chain comes out of a study of T cells after yellow fever vaccination. Study-level background: The authors prepared low-cell-number fractions using SMART-Seq v4 Ultra Low Input. Findings and caveats of the study: Most primary-vaccination clones recurred post-booster (around 95% CD4, more than 85% CD8). Weaker, the secondary response peaked sooner, at day 5 versus 15. A small share of clonotypes appeared in both CD4 and CD8 compartments.

This clonotype was seen ten or more times. Its cognate antigen is unknown. TCRdb recomputed calls from the 5' RACE reads with MiXCR, one row per CDR3 protein. The table records about 260,000 distinct CDR3 sequences, about 3.5% of them present only once. J gave up 3 bases and V 7 bases, and 3 bases lay outside the gene matches. The CDR3 sequence is 13 residues long. CDR1 and CDR2 from the germline V gene are SNHLY and FYNNEI. The rearrangement uses TRBV2 and TRBJ2-7; TRBD1 matches 10 bases. This clonotype was obtained from a man younger than 35 who received the YFV17D yellow fever vaccine. Here the sequenced sample was PBMCs, taken 15 days after the yellow fever booster vaccination. The CDR3 DNA sequence: TGTGCCAGCAAGGACAGGGGGATCTACGAGCAGTACTTC. It is translated as CASKDRGIYEQYF. Variable domain in full (rest from reference TRBV2 and TRBJ2-7): EPEVTQTPSHQVTQMGQEVILRCVPISNHLYFYWYRQILGQKVEFLVSFYNNEISEKSEIFDDQFSVERPDGSNFTLKIRSTKLEDSAMYFCASKDRGIYEQYFGPGTRLTVT.